The clone carrying this T cell receptor (beta chain) was picked up many times. The record originates from a study of regulatory T cells in long-lasting Graves disease. CDR3 length: 13 amino acids. Germline V CDR1 and CDR2: MNHNS, SASEGT. Trimming removed 6 bases at V and 7 bases at J, with 10 bases between. Arm-PCR with iRepertoire HTBI primers amplified the CDR3 regions for these TCR beta libraries. Each CDR3 protein is one row after TCRdb ran MiXCR on the multiplex PCR reads. Of more than 450,000 distinct CDR3 sequences listed, about 12% are singletons. Time point reported: newly diagnosed GD, antithyroid drugs for less than 3 months. The TCR library used RNA extracted from PBMCs. These records were also assigned to another study, of T cells in Graves' hyperthyroidism and ophthalmopathy. Turning to that study: Ophthalmopathy cases were set apart from stable hyperthyroidism by a 13 V-J model.

This clonotype originated in a woman younger than 45 with Graves disease. The sample here was peripheral blood mononuclear cells (PBMCs), taken at new diagnosis, from a patient treated with antithyroid drugs. The V call is TRBV6-1, the J call TRBJ1-6; possibly TRBD1 for D (6 bases). CDR3: CASSKGENSPLHF. The CDR3 bases are TGTGCCAGCAGCAAGGGGGAGAATTCACCCCTCCACTTT.